This TCR beta chain was sequenced for a study of human versus mouse CDR3 diversity and MHC coevolution (dated by TCRdb to 2016 to 2017). Background for the entire study: According to reports, the immunoSEQ assay detects one in 200,000 T cells and minimizes multiplex PCR amplification bias. Across the mouse and human samples, each sample yielded between 0.6 x 10^7 and 1.6 x 10^7 valid reads. Human naive CD4 T cell repertoires were used as a reference for TCR selection on multiple MHC II alleles and were compared with human-TCR-locus transgenic mice carrying single MHC II. Three healthy volunteer blood donors were included in the human cohort, with one aged 30 to 39, one aged 40 to 50 and one aged 60 to 70 at collection. What the research found in general, with its limitations: Repertoire diversity was not regarded as directly comparable between humans and mice because human T cells were selected on several MHC II alleles. On average, humans had more CDR3 deletions and insertions than mice, indicating greater exonuclease and TdT activity. The lowest clonal inequality scores among all compared groups were observed in most of the three human donors. According to iCHAO1 estimates, humans had the largest TCR beta repertoire, 1.5 million to 2 million clonotypes, which was attributed likely to selection by multiple MHC II molecules.

The germline V gene provides CDR1 SGHDT and CDR2 YYEEEE. Reading from cysteine to phenylalanine, the CDR3 counts 15 amino acids. The retained sequence is limited to the CDR3, 45 bases, with the frame set at the first base. V drops 4 bases and J drops 0 bases, leaving 13 bases in between. On this clone: What this receptor recognizes is not known. There are no base qualities to consult, and no much larger clone falls within one base.

The QIAGEN blood and tissue kit was used to extract genomic DNA from sorted cells, and the DNA was quantified on a NanoDrop 1000. Deep sequencing and quantification of TCR alpha and beta chains were performed on the immunoSEQ platform by multiplex PCR of genomic DNA. The authors processed their data as follows. Annotation of the TCR sequences relied on IMGT gene and region definitions. As a stand-in for the preselection repertoire, out-of-frame rearrangements were used and set against in-frame clonotypes. The iCHAO1 estimator supplied with the immunoSEQ platform was used to estimate repertoire size. A Gini index, which is based on the Lorenz curve, was applied to in-frame amino acid clonotypes to measure clonal inequality. The intersect function of the R package tcR was used to count shared clonotypes, and the Jaccard index was used to score similarity. V, J and V-J usage frequencies went into a principal component analysis run with the R prcomp function, with no normalization applied. Entries here come from immuneACCESS through TCRdb and include only in-frame sequences with V and J called. Some clones fail to appear in such tables; in the studies checked, an unresolved V gene covers under half of the shortfall, and the cause of the remainder is unknown. The DNA gave D and trimming, while V, J and clone size come from that table. Across this sample there are roughly 86,000 clones, with around 95% seen only once. Around 1.5% of the sample lies in the top ten.

Fluorescence-activated cell sorting was used to isolate naive CD4 T cells, defined as CD45RO-negative and CD62L-positive, from PBMCs. Around 50 ml of fresh peripheral blood was collected from each donor, and PBMCs were isolated by Ficoll density centrifugation. Cell sorting was carried out on a FACSAria III instrument, and a purity above 85% was achieved for all samples. The sequence came from a person aged 30-69 years in good health. Rearrangement joined TRBV5-6 to TRBJ1-2; there is no confident call for the D gene. Input material: naive CD4+ T cells from blood. The sample's cell subset or site, from its label and the paper: CD45RO-negative CD62L-positive naive CD4 T cells. The nucleotide sequence reads TGTGCCAGCAGCGGCCTGGAGGTAGCTAACTATGGCTACACCTTC. This translates into CASSGLEVANYGYTF.